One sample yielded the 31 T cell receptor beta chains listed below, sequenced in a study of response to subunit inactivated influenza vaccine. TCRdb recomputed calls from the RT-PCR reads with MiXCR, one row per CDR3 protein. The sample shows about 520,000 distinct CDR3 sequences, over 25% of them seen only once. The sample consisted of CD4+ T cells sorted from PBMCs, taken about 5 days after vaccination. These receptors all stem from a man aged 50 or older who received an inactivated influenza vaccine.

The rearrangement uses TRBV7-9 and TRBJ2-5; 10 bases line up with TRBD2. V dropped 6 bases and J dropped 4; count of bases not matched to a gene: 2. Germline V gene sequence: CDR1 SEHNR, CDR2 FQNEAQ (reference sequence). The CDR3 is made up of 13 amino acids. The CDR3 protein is CASRTSGAETQYF. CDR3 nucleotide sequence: TGTGCCAGCAGAACTAGCGGGGCAGAGACCCAGTACTTC. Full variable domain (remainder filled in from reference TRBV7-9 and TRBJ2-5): DTGVSQNPRHKITKRGQNVTFRCDPISEHNRLYWYRQTLGQGPEFLTYFQNEAQLEKSRLLSDRFSAERPKGSFSTLEIQRTEQGDSAMYLCASRTSGAETQYFGPGTRLLVL.

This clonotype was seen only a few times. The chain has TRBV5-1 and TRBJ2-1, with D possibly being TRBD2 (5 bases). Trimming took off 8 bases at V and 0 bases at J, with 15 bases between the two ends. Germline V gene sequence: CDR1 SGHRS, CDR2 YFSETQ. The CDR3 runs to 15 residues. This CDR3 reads CASNLADSSYNEQFF. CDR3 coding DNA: TGCGCCAGTAACCTAGCAGATAGCTCCTACAATGAGCAGTTCTTC.

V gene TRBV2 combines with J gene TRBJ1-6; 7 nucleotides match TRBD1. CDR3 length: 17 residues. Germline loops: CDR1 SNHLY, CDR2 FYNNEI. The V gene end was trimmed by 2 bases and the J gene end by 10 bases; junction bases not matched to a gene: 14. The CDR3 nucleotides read TGTGCCAGCAGTGAAACCCCTCCAACAGGGGTCGGCTCACCCCTCCACTTT. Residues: CASSETPPTGVGSPLHF. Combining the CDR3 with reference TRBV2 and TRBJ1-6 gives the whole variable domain EPEVTQTPSHQVTQMGQEVILRCVPISNHLYFYWYRQILGQKVEFLVSFYNNEISEKSEIFDDQFSVERPDGSNFTLKIRSTKLEDSAMYFCASSETPPTGVGSPLHFGNGTRLTVT.

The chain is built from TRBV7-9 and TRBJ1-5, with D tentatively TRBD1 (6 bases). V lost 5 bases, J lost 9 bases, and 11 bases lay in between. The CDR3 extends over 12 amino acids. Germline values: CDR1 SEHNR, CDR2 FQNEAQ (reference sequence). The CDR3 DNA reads TGTGCCAGCAGCCCTACGACAGGGCCCCAGCATTTT. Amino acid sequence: CASSPTTGPQHF.

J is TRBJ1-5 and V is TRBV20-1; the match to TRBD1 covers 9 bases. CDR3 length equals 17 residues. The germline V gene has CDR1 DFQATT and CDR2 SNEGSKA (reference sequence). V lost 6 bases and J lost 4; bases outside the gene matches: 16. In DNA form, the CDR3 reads TGCAGTGCCCTTGGGACAGGGTTTTTTTTCGGGAATCAGCCCCAGCATTTT. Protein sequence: CSALGTGFFFGNQPQHF.

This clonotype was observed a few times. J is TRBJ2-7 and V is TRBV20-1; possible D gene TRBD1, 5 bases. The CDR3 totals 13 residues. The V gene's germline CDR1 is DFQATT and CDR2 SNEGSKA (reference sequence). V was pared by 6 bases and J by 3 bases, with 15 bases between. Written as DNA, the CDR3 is TGCAGTGCGGAACCCCGGACAAACTACGAGCAGTACTTC. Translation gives CSAEPRTNYEQYF.

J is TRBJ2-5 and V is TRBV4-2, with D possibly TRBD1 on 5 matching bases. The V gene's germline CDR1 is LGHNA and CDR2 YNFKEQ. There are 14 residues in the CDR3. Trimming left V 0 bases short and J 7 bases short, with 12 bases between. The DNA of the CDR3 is TGTGCCAGCAGCCAAGATCCGGTAGGGGCGACCCAGTACTTC. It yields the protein CASSQDPVGATQYF.

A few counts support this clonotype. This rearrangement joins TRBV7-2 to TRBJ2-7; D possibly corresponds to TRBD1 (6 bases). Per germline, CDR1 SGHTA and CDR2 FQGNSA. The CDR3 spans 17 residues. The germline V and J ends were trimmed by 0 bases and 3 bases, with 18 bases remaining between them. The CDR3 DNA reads TGTGCCAGCAGCTTAGCGGCCTCCGGGACACTTCTCTACGAGCAGTACTTC. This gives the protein CASSLAASGTLLYEQYF.

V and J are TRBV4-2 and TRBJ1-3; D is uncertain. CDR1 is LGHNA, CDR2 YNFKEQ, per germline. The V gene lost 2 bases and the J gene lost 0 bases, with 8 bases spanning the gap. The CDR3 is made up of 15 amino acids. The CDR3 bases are TGTGCCAGCAGCCAAAGGGCCAGCTCTGGAAACACCATATATTTT. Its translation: CASSQRASSGNTIYF.

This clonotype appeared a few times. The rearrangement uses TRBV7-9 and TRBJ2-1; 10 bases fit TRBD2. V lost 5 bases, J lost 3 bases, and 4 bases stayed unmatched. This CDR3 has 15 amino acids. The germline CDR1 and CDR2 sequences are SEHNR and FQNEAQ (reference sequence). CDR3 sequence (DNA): TGTGCCAGCAGCCCGGGACTAGCGTACTACAATGAGCAGTTCTTC. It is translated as CASSPGLAYYNEQFF.

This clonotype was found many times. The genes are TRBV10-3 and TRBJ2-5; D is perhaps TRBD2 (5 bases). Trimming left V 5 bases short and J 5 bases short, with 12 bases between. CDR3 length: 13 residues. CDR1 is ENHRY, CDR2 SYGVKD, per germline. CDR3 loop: CAISSGNRETQYF. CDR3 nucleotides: TGTGCCATCAGTTCCGGGAACCGGGAGACCCAGTACTTC.

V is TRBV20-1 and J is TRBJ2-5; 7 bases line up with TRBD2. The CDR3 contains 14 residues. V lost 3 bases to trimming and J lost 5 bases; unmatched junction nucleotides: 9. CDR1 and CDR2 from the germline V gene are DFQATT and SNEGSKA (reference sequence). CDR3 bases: TGCAGTGCTAGTCGGTCGGGGCGGGGGGAGACCCAGTACTTC. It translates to CSASRSGRGETQYF.

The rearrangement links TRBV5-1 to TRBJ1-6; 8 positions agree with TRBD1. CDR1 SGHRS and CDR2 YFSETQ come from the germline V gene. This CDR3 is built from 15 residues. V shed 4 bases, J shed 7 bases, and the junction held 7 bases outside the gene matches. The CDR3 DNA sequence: TGCGCCAGCAGCATGGACAGGGCCGGCAATTCACCCCTCCACTTT. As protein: CASSMDRAGNSPLHF.

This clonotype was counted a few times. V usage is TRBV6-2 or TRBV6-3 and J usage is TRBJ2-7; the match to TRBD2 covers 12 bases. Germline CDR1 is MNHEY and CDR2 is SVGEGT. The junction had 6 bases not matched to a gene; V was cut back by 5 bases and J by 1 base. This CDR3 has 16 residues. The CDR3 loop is CASSPRTSGESYEQYF. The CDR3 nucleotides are TGTGCCAGCAGTCCCCGGACTAGCGGGGAATCCTACGAGCAGTACTTC.

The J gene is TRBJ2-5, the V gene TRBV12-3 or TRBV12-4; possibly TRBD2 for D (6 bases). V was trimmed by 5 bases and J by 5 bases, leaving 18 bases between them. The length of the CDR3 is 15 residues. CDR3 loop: CASSRGTLGRETQYF. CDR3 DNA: TGTGCCAGCAGTCGGGGGACCTTAGGAAGGGAGACCCAGTACTTC.

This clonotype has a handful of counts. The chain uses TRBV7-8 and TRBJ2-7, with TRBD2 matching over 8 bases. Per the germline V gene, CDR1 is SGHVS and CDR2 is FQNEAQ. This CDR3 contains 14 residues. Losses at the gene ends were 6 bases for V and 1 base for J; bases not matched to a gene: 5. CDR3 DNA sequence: TGTGCCAGCAGAGGGGTAGCGGGGTCCTACGAGCAGTACTTC. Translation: CASRGVAGSYEQYF.

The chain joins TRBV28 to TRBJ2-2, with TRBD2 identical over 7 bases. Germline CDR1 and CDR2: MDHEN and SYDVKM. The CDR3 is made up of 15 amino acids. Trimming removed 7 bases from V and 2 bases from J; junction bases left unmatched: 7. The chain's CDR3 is CASITAGVNTGELFF. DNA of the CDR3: TGTGCCAGCATTACTGCGGGAGTCAACACCGGGGAGCTGTTTTTT.

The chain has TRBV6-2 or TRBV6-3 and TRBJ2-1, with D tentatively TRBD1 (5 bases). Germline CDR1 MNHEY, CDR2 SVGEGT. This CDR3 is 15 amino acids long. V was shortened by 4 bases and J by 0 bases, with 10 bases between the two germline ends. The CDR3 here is CASSWGRASYNEQFF. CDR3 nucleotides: TGTGCCAGCAGTTGGGGCAGGGCCTCCTACAATGAGCAGTTCTTC.

Here the CDR3 reads CASSARRQNEAFF. DNA of the CDR3: TGTGCCAGCAGTGCACGTCGACAGAATGAAGCTTTCTTT. The V and J genes are TRBV12-3 or TRBV12-4 and TRBJ1-1; D possibly corresponds to TRBD1 (5 bases). Deletions cut 5 bases from V and 7 bases from J, with 14 bases between. CDR3 length: 13 amino acids.

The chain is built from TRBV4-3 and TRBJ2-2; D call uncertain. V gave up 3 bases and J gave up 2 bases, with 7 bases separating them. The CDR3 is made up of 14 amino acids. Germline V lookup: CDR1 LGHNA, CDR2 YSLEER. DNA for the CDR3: TGCGCCAGCAGCCACCAAGACAACACCGGGGAGCTGTTTTTT. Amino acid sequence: CASSHQDNTGELFF.

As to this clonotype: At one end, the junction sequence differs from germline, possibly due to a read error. The CDR3 reads CACSQGFIGETQYF. The CDR3 nucleotides are TGTGCCTGTAGTCAAGGATTCATTGGAGAGACCCAGTACTTC. The rearrangement uses TRBV19 and TRBJ2-5, with unresolved D. From germline, CDR1 is LNHDA and CDR2 SQIVND (reference sequence). The CDR3 extends over 14 amino acids.

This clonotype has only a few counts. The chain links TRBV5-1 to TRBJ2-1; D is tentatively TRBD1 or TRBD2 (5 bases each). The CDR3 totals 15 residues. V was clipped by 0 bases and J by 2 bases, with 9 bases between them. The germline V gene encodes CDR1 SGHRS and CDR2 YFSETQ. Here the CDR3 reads CASSLGGTAYNEQFF. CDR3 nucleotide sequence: TGCGCCAGCAGCTTGGGAGGGACCGCCTACAATGAGCAGTTCTTC.

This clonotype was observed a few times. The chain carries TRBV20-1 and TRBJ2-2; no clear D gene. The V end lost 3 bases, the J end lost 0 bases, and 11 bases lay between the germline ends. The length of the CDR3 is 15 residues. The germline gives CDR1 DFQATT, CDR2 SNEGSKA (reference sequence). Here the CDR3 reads CSASPFQPNTGELFF. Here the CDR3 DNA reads TGCAGTGCTAGCCCCTTCCAGCCGAACACCGGGGAGCTGTTTTTT.

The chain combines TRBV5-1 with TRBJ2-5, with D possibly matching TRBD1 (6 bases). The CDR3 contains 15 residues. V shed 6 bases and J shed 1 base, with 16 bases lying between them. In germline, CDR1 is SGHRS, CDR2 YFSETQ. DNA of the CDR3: TGCGCCAGCACAAAAGGACAGCTACCCCAAGAGACCCAGTACTTC. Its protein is CASTKGQLPQETQYF.

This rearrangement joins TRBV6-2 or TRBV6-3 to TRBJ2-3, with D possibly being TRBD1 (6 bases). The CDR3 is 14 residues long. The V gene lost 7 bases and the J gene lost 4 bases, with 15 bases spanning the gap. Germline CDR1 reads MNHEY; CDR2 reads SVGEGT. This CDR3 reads CASKDSLPSDTQYF. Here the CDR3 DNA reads TGTGCCAGCAAGGACAGTTTGCCCTCAGATACGCAGTATTTT.

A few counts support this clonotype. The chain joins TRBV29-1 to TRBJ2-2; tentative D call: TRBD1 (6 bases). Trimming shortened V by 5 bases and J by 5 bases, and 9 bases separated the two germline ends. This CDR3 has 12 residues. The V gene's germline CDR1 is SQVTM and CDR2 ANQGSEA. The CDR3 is CSVLDRTGELFF. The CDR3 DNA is TGCAGCGTTTTGGACAGAACCGGGGAGCTGTTTTTT.

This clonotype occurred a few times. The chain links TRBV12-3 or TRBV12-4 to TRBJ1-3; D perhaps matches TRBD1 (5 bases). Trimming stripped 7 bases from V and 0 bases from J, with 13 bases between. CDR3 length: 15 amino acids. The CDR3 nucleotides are TGTGCCAGCACCCCGGGGGAGTACTCTGGAAACACCATATATTTT. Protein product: CASTPGEYSGNTIYF.

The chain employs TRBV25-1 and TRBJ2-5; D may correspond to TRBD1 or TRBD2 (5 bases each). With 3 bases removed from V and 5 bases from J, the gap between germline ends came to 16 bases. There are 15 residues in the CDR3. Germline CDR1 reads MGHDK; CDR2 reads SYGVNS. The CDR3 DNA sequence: TGTGCCAGCAGTGACTCCCAGGGAGTCCGGGAGACCCAGTACTTC. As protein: CASSDSQGVRETQYF.

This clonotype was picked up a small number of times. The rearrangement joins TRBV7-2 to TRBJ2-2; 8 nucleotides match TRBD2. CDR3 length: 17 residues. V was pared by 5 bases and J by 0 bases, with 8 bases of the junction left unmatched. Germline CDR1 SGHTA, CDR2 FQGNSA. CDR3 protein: CASSPTRGEPNTGELFF. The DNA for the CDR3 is TGTGCCAGCAGCCCCACGCGGGGGGAACCGAACACCGGGGAGCTGTTTTTT. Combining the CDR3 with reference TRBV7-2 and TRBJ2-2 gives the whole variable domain GAGVSQSPSNKVTEKGKDVELRCDPISGHTALYWYRQSLGQGLEFLIYFQGNSAPDKSGLPSDRFSAERTGGSVSTLTIQRTQQEDSAVYLCASSPTRGEPNTGELFFGEGSRLTVL.

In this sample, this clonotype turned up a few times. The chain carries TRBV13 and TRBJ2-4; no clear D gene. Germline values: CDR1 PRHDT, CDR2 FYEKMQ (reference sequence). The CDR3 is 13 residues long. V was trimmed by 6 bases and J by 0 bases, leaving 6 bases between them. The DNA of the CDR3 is TGTGCCAGCAGAGAAATAGCCAAAAACATTCAGTACTTC. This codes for CASREIAKNIQYF.

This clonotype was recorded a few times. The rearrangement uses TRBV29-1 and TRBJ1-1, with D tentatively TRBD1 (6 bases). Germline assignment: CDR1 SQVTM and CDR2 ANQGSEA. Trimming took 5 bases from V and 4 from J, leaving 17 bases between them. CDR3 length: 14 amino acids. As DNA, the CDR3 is TGCAGCGTTTATCGGGACCTAGGGGGCACTGAAGCTTTCTTT. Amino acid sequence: CSVYRDLGGTEAFF. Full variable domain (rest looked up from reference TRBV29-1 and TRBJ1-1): SAVISQKPSRDICQRGTSLTIQCQVDSQVTMMFWYRQQPGQSLTLIATANQGSEATYESGFVIDKFPISRPNLTFSTLTVSNMSPEDSSIYLCSVYRDLGGTEAFFGQGTRLTVV.